Presented here are 12 T cell receptor beta chains from one specimen sequenced in a study of identical twins. TCRdb used MiXCR to reprocess the 5' RACE reads, holding one entry per CDR3 protein. The sample records approximately 280,000 distinct CDR3 sequences, about 8.9% being singletons. Separately, the same data were catalogued under a study of yellow fever vaccine responses in identical twins.

The specimen sequenced was memory (CD45RO+) T cells sorted from blood. The receptors come from a woman younger than 30 in good health.

The chain employs TRBV10-3 and TRBJ2-2; D may correspond to TRBD1 or TRBD2 (6 bases each). The V gene's germline CDR1 is ENHRY and CDR2 SYGVKD. The CDR3 length is 14 residues. Trimming removed 4 bases at V and 7 bases at J, with 13 bases between. CDR3 sequence reads: CAISVSGAGGELFF. The CDR3 coding sequence is TGTGCCATCAGTGTTTCGGGGGCGGGCGGGGAGCTGTTTTTT.

The chain couples TRBV2 to TRBJ2-1, with D possibly TRBD2 on 5 matching bases. This CDR3 is built from 13 residues. Germline V gives CDR1 SNHLY, CDR2 FYNNEI. Trimming left V 6 bases short and J 8 bases short, with 14 bases between. This chain's CDR3 is CASRDGNGDEQFF. The CDR3 DNA sequence: TGTGCCAGCAGGGACGGTAACGGGGATGAGCAGTTCTTC.

This clonotype showed up many times. The chain joins TRBV18 to TRBJ2-5, with D possibly matching TRBD2 (6 bases). The CDR3 is made up of 15 amino acids. Germline CDR1 reads KGHSH; CDR2 reads LQKENI. The V end was cut by 3 bases, the J end by 4 bases, with 15 bases between. CDR3 loop: CASSPVEGMGETQYF. CDR3 in DNA: TGTGCCAGCTCACCCGTGGAGGGGATGGGAGAGACCCAGTACTTC.

This clonotype was observed a handful of times. No DNA is shown, since the ends of the CDR3 on it are uncertain; the CDR3 is the one TCRdb lists. The gene calls are TRBV7-5 and TRBJ2-7; the table's D call of TRBD1 was not tested on the DNA. TRBV7-5 is flagged as a pseudogene. Including both end residues, the CDR3 is 21 amino acids long. CDR3 amino acids: CISVSETQISLMERGHYEQYV.

The J gene is TRBJ1-6, the V gene TRBV4-1, with 9 bases aligning to TRBD1. CDR1 MGHRA and CDR2 YSYEKL come from the germline V gene. With 4 bases clipped from V and 6 bases from J, the junction kept 10 bases outside the gene matches. The CDR3 has 17 residues. The CDR3 DNA reads as TGCGCCAGCAGCCCTTTATATCAGACAGGGGGTAATTCACCCCTCCACTTT. It specifies CASSPLYQTGGNSPLHF.

This clonotype was found many times. The chain uses TRBV29-1 and TRBJ1-5; D call uncertain. Germline lookup yields CDR1 SQVTM and CDR2 ANQGSEA. This CDR3 spans 12 amino acids. Deletions cut 4 bases from V and 2 bases from J, with 6 bases between. The CDR3 reads CSVAEGNQPQHF. The CDR3, as DNA: TGCAGCGTTGCGGAAGGCAATCAGCCCCAGCATTTT.

DNA of the CDR3: TGTGCCAGCAGCTTACAGGGTCCCGGGGGAACTAATGAAAAACTGTTTTTT. Translating gives CASSLQGPGGTNEKLFF. The chain is built from TRBV5-6 and TRBJ1-4; the D gene is possibly TRBD1 (6 bases). The CDR3 has 17 amino acids. Per the germline V gene, CDR1 is SGHDT and CDR2 is YYEEEE. V was shortened by 2 bases and J by 1 base, with 15 bases between the two germline ends.

This clonotype has a handful of counts. The V gene is TRBV5-1, the J gene TRBJ2-1; 11 bases are a match to TRBD2. The J segment lost 8 bases and the V segment lost 0 bases, leaving 4 bases of the junction unmatched. The CDR3 consists of 15 residues. CDR1 SGHRS and CDR2 YFSETQ come from the germline V gene. CDR3 amino acids: CASSLVAGGHDEQFF. For the CDR3, the DNA is TGCGCCAGCAGCTTGGTAGCGGGGGGGCACGATGAGCAGTTCTTC.

J is TRBJ2-2 and V is TRBV10-3, with TRBD2 identical over 11 bases. CDR1 is ENHRY and CDR2 is SYGVKD in the germline V gene. This CDR3 is 15 amino acids long. V shed 2 bases, J shed 6 bases, and the junction held 2 bases outside the gene matches. The CDR3 region is CAISETSGSPGELFF. Here the CDR3 DNA reads TGTGCCATCAGTGAGACTAGCGGGAGTCCCGGGGAGCTGTTTTTT.

This clonotype was found many times. CDR3 sequence reads: CASSWGFDEQFF. The CDR3 DNA is TGCGCCAGCAGCTGGGGGTTCGATGAGCAGTTCTTC. This rearrangement joins TRBV5-1 to TRBJ2-1; either TRBD1 or TRBD2 may supply D (5 bases each). V gave up 3 bases and J gave up 8 bases, with 9 bases separating them. The CDR3 is 12 amino acids. In germline, CDR1 is SGHRS, CDR2 YFSETQ.

This clonotype was recorded a few times. The chain recombines TRBV20-1 with TRBJ2-5; D is ambiguous. This CDR3 has 11 residues. The V gene's germline CDR1 is DFQATT and CDR2 SNEGSKA (reference sequence). V was cut by 5 bases and J by 5 bases, with 9 bases left in between. The CDR3 protein is CSADHGETQYF. DNA of the CDR3: TGCAGTGCTGATCATGGGGAGACCCAGTACTTC.

This clonotype has a handful of counts. This chain links TRBV19 with TRBJ2-1, with TRBD2 identical over 9 bases. Looked up from germline, CDR1 is LNHDA and CDR2 is SQIVND (reference sequence). V lost 3 bases, J lost 1 base, and 7 bases stayed unmatched. This CDR3 contains 17 residues. In DNA, the CDR3 is TGTGCCAGTAGTATGATACTAGCGGGTGGGTCCTACAATGAGCAGTTCTTC. Its protein product is CASSMILAGGSYNEQFF.